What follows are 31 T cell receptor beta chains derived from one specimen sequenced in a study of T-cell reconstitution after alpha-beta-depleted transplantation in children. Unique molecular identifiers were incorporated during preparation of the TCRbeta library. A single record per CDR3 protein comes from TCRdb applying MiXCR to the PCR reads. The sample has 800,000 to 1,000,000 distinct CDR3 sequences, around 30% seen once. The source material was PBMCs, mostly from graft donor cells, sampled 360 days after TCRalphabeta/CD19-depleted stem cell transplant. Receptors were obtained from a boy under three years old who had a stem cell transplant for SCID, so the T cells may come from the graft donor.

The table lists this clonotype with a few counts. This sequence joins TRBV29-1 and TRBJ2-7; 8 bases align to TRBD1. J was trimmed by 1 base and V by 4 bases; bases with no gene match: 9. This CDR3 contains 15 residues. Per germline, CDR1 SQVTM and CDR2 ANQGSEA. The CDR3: CSVGTRGQESYEQYF. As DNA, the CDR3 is TGCAGCGTTGGGACCAGGGGACAGGAGTCCTACGAGCAGTACTTC.

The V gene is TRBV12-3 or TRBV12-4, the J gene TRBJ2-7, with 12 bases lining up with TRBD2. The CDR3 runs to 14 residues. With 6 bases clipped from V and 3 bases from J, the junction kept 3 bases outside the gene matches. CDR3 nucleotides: TGTGCCAGCAGAACTAGCGGGGGGAACTACGAGCAGTACTTC. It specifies CASRTSGGNYEQYF.

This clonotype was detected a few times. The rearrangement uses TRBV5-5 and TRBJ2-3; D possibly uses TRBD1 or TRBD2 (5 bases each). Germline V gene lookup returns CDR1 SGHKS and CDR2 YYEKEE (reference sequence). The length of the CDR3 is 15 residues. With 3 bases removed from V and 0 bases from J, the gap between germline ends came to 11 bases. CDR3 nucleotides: TGTGCCAGCAGCTCATCGGGGCCTAGCACAGATACGCAGTATTTT. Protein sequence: CASSSSGPSTDTQYF.

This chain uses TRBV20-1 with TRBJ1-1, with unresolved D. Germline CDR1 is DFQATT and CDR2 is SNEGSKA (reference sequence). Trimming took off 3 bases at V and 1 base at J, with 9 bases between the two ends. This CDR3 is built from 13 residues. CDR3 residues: CSASEQPNTEAFF. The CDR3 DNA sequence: TGCAGTGCTAGCGAACAGCCGAACACTGAAGCTTTCTTT.

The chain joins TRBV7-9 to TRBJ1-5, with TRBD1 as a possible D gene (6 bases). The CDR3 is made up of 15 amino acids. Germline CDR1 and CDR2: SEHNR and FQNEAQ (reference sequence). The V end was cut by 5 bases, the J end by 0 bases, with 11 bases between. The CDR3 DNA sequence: TGTGCCAGCAGCCGCGCGGGACATAGCAATCAGCCCCAGCATTTT. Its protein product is CASSRAGHSNQPQHF.

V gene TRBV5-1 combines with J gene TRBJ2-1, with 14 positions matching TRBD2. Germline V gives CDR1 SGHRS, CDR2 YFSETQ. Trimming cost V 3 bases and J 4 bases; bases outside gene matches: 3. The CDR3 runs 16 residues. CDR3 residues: CASSWGLAGVYNEQFF. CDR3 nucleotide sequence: TGCGCCAGCAGCTGGGGACTAGCGGGGGTTTACAATGAGCAGTTCTTC.

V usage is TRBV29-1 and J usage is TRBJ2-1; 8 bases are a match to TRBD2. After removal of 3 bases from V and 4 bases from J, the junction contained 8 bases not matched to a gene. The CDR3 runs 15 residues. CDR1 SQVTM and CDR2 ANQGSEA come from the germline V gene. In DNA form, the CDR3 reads TGCAGCGTTGACGGGGCGGGGGGCTCTTACAATGAGCAGTTCTTC. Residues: CSVDGAGGSYNEQFF.

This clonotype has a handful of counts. CDR3 in DNA: TGTGCCAGCAGTGCCTCGGGACACCCGAACACTGAAGCTTTCTTT. Translated: CASSASGHPNTEAFF. The chain is built from TRBV6-1 and TRBJ1-1, with a possible D match to TRBD1 (6 bases). Germline values: CDR1 MNHNS, CDR2 SASEGT. Between the trimmed V and J ends, which lost 4 bases and 1 base, there was a span of 13 bases. CDR3 size: 15 residues.

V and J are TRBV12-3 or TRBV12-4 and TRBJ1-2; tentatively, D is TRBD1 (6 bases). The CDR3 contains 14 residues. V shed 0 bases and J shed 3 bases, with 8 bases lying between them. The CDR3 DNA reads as TGTGCCAGCAGTTTAGCGACAGGTTACTATGGCTACACCTTC. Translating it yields CASSLATGYYGYTF.

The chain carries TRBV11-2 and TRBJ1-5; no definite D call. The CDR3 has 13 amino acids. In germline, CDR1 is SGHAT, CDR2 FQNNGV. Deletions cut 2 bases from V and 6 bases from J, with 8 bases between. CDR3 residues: CASSLTSVQPQHF. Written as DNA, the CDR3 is TGTGCCAGCAGCTTAACAAGTGTTCAGCCCCAGCATTTT. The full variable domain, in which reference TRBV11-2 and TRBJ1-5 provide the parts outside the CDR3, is EAGVAQSPRYKIIEKRQSVAFWCNPISGHATLYWYQQILGQGPKLLIQFQNNGVVDDSQLPKDRFSAERLKGVDSTLKIQPAKLEDSAVYLCASSLTSVQPQHFGDGTRLSIL.

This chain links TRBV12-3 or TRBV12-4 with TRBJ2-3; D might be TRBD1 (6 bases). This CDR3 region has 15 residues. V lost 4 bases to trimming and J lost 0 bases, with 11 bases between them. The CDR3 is CASSSDRSSTDTQYF. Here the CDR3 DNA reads TGTGCCAGCAGTTCGGACAGATCTAGCACAGATACGCAGTATTTT.

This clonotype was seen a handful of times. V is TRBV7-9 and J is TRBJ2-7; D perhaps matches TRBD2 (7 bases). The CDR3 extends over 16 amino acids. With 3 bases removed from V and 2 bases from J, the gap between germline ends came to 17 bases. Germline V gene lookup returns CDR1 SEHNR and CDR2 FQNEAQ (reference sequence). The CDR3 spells CASSFLGGGSPYEQYF. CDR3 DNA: TGTGCCAGCAGCTTCCTAGGGGGGGGCAGCCCCTACGAGCAGTACTTC. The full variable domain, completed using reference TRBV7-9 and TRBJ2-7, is DTGVSQNPRHKITKRGQNVTFRCDPISEHNRLYWYRQTLGQGPEFLTYFQNEAQLEKSRLLSDRFSAERPKGSFSTLEIQRTEQGDSAMYLCASSFLGGGSPYEQYFGPGTRLTVT.

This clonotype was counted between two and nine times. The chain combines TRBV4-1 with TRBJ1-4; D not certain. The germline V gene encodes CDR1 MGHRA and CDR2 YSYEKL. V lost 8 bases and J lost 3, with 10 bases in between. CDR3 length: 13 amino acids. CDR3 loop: CASGGRANEKLFF. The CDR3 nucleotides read TGCGCCAGCGGTGGGCGAGCTAATGAAAAACTGTTTTTT.

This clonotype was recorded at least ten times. CDR3 in DNA: TGTGCCATACAAGCCGGGGTAGAGGATACGCAGTATTTT. Translating gives CAIQAGVEDTQYF. The chain has TRBV10-3 and TRBJ2-3, with TRBD2 as a possible D gene (5 bases). This CDR3 comprises 13 residues. V lost 9 bases, J lost 6 bases, and 16 bases lay in between. Germline lookup yields CDR1 ENHRY and CDR2 SYGVKD.

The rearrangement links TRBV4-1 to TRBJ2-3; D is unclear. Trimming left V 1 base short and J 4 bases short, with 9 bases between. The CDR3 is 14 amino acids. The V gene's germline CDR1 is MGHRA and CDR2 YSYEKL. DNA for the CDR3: TGCGCCAGCAGCCAAGTTGCGTGGGCAGATACGCAGTATTTT. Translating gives CASSQVAWADTQYF.

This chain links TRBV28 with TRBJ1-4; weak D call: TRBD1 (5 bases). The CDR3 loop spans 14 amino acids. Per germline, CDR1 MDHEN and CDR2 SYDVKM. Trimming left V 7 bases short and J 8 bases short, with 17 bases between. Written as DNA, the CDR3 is TGTGCCAGCACCTGGGGTCTGGGGGGGGAAAAACTGTTTTTT. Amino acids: CASTWGLGGEKLFF.

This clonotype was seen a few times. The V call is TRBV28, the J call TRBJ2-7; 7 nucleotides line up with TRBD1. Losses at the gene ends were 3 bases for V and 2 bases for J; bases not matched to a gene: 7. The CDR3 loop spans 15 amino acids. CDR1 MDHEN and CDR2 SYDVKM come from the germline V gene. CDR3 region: CASSFATGNTYEQYF. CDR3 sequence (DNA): TGTGCCAGCAGTTTCGCGACAGGGAATACCTACGAGCAGTACTTC.

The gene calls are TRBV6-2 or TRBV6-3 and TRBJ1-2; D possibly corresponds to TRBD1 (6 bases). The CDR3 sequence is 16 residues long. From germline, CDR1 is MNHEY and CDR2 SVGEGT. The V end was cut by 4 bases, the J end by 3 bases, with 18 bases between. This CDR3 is CASSWPGANRHYGYTF. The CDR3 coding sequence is TGTGCCAGCAGTTGGCCAGGGGCTAACCGGCACTATGGCTACACCTTC.

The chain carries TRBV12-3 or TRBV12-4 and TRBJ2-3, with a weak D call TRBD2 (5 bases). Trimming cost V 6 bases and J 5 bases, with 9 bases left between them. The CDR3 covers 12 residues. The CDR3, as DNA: TGTGCCAGCAGGTCGGCGGGAGATACGCAGTATTTT. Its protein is CASRSAGDTQYF.

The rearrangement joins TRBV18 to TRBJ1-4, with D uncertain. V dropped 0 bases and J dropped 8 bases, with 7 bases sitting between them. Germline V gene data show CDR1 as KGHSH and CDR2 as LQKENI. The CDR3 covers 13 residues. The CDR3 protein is CASSPPGREKLFF. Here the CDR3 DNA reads TGTGCCAGCTCACCACCGGGCCGCGAAAAACTGTTTTTT.

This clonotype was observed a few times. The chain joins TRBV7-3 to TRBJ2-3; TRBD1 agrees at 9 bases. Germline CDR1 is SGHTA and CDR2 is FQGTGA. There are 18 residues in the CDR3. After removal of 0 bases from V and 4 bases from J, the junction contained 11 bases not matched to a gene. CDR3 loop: CASSLTCRGQGFSDTQYF. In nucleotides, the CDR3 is TGTGCCAGCAGCTTAACATGTAGGGGACAGGGATTCTCAGATACGCAGTATTTT.

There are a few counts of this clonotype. CDR3 in DNA: TGTGCCAGCAGCCCCAATCGACTGGACAATGAGCAGTTCTTC. Translation: CASSPNRLDNEQFF. This chain joins TRBV7-2 and TRBJ2-1; D remains ambiguous. The V end lost 5 bases, the J end lost 5 bases, and 13 bases lay between the germline ends. Germline V gives CDR1 SGHTA, CDR2 FQGNSA. CDR3 length: 14 residues.

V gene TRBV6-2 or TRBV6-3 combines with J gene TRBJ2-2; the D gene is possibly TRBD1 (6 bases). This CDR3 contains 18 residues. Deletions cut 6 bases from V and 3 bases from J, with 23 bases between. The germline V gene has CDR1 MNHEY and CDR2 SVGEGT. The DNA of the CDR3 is TGTGCCAGCAGGGGTCCCGGGAAACAGGGTCTGCACACCGGGGAGCTGTTTTTT. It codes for CASRGPGKQGLHTGELFF.

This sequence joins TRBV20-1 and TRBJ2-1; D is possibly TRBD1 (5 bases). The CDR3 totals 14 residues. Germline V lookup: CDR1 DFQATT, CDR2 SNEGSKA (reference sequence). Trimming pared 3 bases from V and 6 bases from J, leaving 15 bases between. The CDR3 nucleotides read TGCAGTGCTAGGGACACCCTAGGGGCCAATGAGCAGTTCTTC. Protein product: CSARDTLGANEQFF.

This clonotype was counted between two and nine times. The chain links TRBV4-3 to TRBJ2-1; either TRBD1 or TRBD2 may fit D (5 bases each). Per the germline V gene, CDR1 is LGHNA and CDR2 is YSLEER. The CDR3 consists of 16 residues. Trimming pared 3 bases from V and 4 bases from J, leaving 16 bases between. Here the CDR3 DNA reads TGCGCCAGCAGCCAGGGTCCGGGACCGGAGTACAATGAGCAGTTCTTC. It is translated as CASSQGPGPEYNEQFF.

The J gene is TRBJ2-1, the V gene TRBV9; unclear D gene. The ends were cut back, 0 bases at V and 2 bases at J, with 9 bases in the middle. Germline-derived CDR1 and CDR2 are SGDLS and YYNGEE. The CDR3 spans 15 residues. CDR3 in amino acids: CASSVEGITYNEQFF. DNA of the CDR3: TGTGCCAGCAGCGTAGAGGGTATAACCTACAATGAGCAGTTCTTC.

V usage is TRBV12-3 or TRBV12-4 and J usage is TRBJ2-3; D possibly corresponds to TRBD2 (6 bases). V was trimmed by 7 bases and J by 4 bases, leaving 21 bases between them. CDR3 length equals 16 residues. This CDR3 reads CASTLPGGWFPDTQYF. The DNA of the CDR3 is TGTGCCAGCACCCTACCCGGGGGATGGTTCCCAGATACGCAGTATTTT.

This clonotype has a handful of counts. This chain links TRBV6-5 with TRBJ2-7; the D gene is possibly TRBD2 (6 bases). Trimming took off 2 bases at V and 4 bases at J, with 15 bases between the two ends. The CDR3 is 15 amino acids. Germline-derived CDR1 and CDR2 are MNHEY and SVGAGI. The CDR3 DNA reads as TGTGCCAGCAGTTACCCGCGGGACGGAAAGTACGAGCAGTACTTC. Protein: CASSYPRDGKYEQYF.

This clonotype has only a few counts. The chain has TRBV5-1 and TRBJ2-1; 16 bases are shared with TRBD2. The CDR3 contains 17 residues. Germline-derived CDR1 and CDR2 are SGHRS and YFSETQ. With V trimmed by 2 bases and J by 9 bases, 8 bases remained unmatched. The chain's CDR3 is CASSFPGLAGGSSEQFF. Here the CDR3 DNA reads TGCGCCAGCAGCTTCCCGGGACTAGCGGGGGGGTCCAGTGAGCAGTTCTTC.

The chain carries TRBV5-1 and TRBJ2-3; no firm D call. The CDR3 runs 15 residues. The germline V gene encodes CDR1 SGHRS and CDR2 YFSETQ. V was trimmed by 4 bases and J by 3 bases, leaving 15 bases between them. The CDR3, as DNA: TGCGCCAGCAGCCCCCTCCTCGGATGGACAGATACGCAGTATTTT. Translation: CASSPLLGWTDTQYF.

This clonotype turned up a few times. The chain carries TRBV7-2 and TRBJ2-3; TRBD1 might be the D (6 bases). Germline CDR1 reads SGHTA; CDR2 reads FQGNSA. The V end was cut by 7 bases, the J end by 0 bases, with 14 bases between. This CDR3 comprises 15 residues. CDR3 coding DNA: TGTGCCAGCACCCTAGACAGGTCCAGCACAGATACGCAGTATTTT. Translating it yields CASTLDRSSTDTQYF.